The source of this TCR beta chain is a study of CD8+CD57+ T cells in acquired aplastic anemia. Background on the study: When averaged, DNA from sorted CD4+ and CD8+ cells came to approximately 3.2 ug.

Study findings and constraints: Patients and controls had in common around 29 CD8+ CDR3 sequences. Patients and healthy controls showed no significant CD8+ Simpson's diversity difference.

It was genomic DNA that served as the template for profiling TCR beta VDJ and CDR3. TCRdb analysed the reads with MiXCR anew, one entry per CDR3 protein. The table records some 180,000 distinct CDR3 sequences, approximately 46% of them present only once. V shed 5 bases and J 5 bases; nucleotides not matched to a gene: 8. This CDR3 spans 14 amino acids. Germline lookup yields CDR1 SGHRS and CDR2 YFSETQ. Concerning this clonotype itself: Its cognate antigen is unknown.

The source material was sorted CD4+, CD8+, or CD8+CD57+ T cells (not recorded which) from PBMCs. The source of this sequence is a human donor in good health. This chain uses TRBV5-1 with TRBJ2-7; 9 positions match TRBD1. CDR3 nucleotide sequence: TGCGCCAGCAGGGCCGGGACAGGGCGTAACGAGCAGTACTTC. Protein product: CASRAGTGRNEQYF.